One and the same sample provided the 9 T cell receptor beta chains below, sequenced in a study of blood T cell repertoires in COVID-19. Clones were read by immunoSEQ multiplex PCR, and TCRdb kept only the in-frame ones, dropping some. The sample contains 110,000 or so clones, about 83% of which appear only once. The sample was peripheral blood. These TCRs come from a man between 65 and 79 years old with acute or convalescent COVID-19.

CDR3 amino acids: CASSPEGSGANVLTF. Written as DNA, the CDR3 is TGTGCCAGCAGTCCTGAGGGATCTGGGGCCAACGTCCTGACTTTC. The chain has TRBV11-2 and TRBJ2-6; TRBD2 is a possible D gene (5 bases). Deletions cut 6 bases from V and 1 base from J, with 10 bases between. Germline-derived CDR1 and CDR2 are SGHAT and FQNNGV. The CDR3 has 15 amino acids.

The V and J genes are TRBV24-1 and TRBJ1-4; 9 nucleotides line up with TRBD1. The V and J ends lost 4 bases and 10 bases, in that order; junction bases with no gene match: 15. Per the germline V gene, CDR1 is KGHDR and CDR2 is SFDVKD. This CDR3 is built from 17 residues. The CDR3 is CATSDSAGGTGWGKLFF. DNA for the CDR3: TGTGCCACCAGTGACTCGGCCGGTGGGACAGGGTGGGGAAAACTGTTTTTT.

DNA of the CDR3: TGTGCCATCAGTGCCGGGGGTGGACAGGGGAACTATGGCTACACCTTC. Amino acids: CAISAGGGQGNYGYTF. J is TRBJ1-2 and V is TRBV10-3; 9 bases line up with TRBD1. Germline V gene sequence: CDR1 ENHRY, CDR2 SYGVKD. The junction had 8 bases not matched to a gene; V was cut back by 4 bases and J by 2 bases. This CDR3 is 16 amino acids long.

CDR3 sequence reads: CASSVGQPTGELFF. The CDR3 bases are TGTGCCAGCAGCGTAGGACAGCCCACCGGGGAGCTGTTTTTT. This chain links TRBV9 with TRBJ2-2; weak D call: TRBD1 (5 bases). CDR3 length equals 14 residues. The germline V gene encodes CDR1 SGDLS and CDR2 YYNGEE. Trimming took off 0 bases at V and 4 bases at J, with 7 bases between the two ends.

J is TRBJ2-5 and V is TRBV6-6; D is uncertain. The CDR3 spans 11 residues. Trimming shortened V by 4 bases and J by 2 bases, and 2 bases separated the two germline ends. From germline, CDR1 is MNHNY and CDR2 SVGAGI (reference sequence). Written as DNA, the CDR3 is TGTGCCAGCAGTTTACAAGAGACCCAGTACTTC. Translating gives CASSLQETQYF.

The chain uses TRBV28 and TRBJ1-2; 8 bases align to TRBD1. The germline gives CDR1 MDHEN, CDR2 SYDVKM. V lost 4 bases to trimming and J lost 8 bases; unmatched junction nucleotides: 9. This CDR3 region has 14 residues. In nucleotides, the CDR3 is TGTGCCAGCAGTTATGCGACAGGGGAGGCGGGCTACACCTTC. Translated, it gives CASSYATGEAGYTF.

The gene calls are TRBV19 and TRBJ2-5; possible D gene TRBD2, 5 bases. Trimming took off 5 bases at V and 4 bases at J, with 11 bases between the two ends. CDR1 is LNHDA, CDR2 SQIVND, per germline (reference sequence). CDR3 length equals 13 residues. In nucleotides, the CDR3 is TGTGCCAGTAGTCTCCCGGGGTTAGAGACCCAGTACTTC. Protein sequence: CASSLPGLETQYF.

This clone was found once. The chain is built from TRBV4-3 and TRBJ2-1; TRBD2 matches at 8 bases. Losses at the gene ends were 0 bases for V and 4 bases for J; bases not matched to a gene: 2. Germline CDR1 LGHNA, CDR2 YSLEER. The CDR3 length is 15 residues. Here the CDR3 reads CASSQDIAGYNEQFF. The CDR3 nucleotides read TGCGCCAGCAGCCAAGATATAGCGGGGTACAATGAGCAGTTCTTC.

CDR3 in amino acids: CASSVREEYAEAFF. In DNA, the CDR3 is TGTGCCAGCAGCGTAAGGGAGGAGTACGCTGAAGCTTTCTTT. V gene TRBV9 combines with J gene TRBJ1-1; no clear D. CDR3 size: 14 residues. V shed 1 base and J shed 6 bases, with 13 bases lying between them. Germline CDR1 SGDLS, CDR2 YYNGEE. The whole variable domain, filled in from reference TRBV9 and TRBJ1-1, reads DSGVTQTPKHLITATGQRVTLRCSPRSGDLSVYWYQQSLDQGLQFLIQYYNGEERAKGNILERFSAQQFPDLHSELNLSSLELGDSALYFCASSVREEYAEAFFGQGTRLTVV.